This is a list of T cell receptor beta chains from one sample in a study of PD-1 blockade in classical Hodgkin lymphoma. Repertoires were generated with immunoSEQ multiplex PCR, while TCRdb's copy carries only in-frame clones and drops some. The table shows 20,000 to 25,000 clones, with approximately 80% occurring only once. The material sequenced was peripheral blood mononuclear cells (PBMCs), taken before the second cycle of nivolumab. All receptors derive from a human donor with classical Hodgkin lymphoma. Both conserved end residues are part of each CDR3. D genes are given only for firm matches. The size entry is marked missing in some rows and otherwise reads once, few, many or a size class.

abundance: .
d_gene: .
v_gene: TRBV27
j_gene: TRBJ1-3
CDR3nt: TGTGCCAGCAGTCTAGGGTGGCCCTCTGGAAACACCATATATTTT
CDR3aa: CASSLGWPSGNTIYF

abundance: .
d_gene: .
v_gene: TRBV25-1
j_gene: TRBJ1-4
CDR3nt: TGTGCCAGCAAACGGGGGCTAAGTGAAAAACTGTTTTTT
CDR3aa: CASKRGLSEKLFF

abundance: .
d_gene: TRBD1
v_gene: TRBV5-4
j_gene: TRBJ1-2
CDR3nt: TGTGCCAGCAGCGCCGACAGGGGGCGAGACCTCTTC
CDR3aa: CASSADRGRDLF

abundance: .
d_gene: .
v_gene: TRBV19
j_gene: TRBJ1-1
CDR3nt: TGTGCCAGTAGTGGGGGCCTTAGCCTTGAAGCTTTCTTT
CDR3aa: CASSGGLSLEAFF

abundance: .
d_gene: .
v_gene: TRBV7-2
j_gene: TRBJ2-1
CDR3nt: TGTGCCAGCAGCCAGCAGTTGGCTGAGCAGTTCTTC
CDR3aa: CASSQQLAEQFF

abundance: .
d_gene: .
v_gene: TRBV14
j_gene: TRBJ2-1
CDR3nt: TGTGCCAGCAGCCCCATTAAGCAGCGGGTCAATGAGCAGTTCTTC
CDR3aa: CASSPIKQRVNEQFF

abundance: .
d_gene: .
v_gene: TRBV19
j_gene: TRBJ2-3
CDR3nt: TGTGCCAGTGGACCTCGGACAGGAGGGAATACGCAGTATTTT
CDR3aa: CASGPRTGGNTQYF

abundance: .
d_gene: .
v_gene: TRBV10-2
j_gene: TRBJ1-5
CDR3nt: TGCGCCAGCAGTGAGTCGACAGTAAATCAGCCCCAGCATTTT
CDR3aa: CASSESTVNQPQHF

abundance: .
d_gene: TRBD2
v_gene: TRBV19
j_gene: TRBJ2-4
CDR3nt: TGTGCCAGTAGTACGGGACTAGCGGGGGGGCGGAACATTCAGTACTTC
CDR3aa: CASSTGLAGGRNIQYF

abundance: .
d_gene: .
v_gene: TRBV7-2
j_gene: TRBJ2-5
CDR3nt: TGTGCCAGCAAACTCTCTACCGGGGCCTGGGAGACCCAGTACTTC
CDR3aa: CASKLSTGAWETQYF

abundance: .
d_gene: TRBD2
v_gene: TRBV10-3
j_gene: TRBJ2-3
CDR3nt: TGTGCCAGTACACTAGCGGGGGACACAGATACGCAGTATTTT
CDR3aa: CASTLAGDTDTQYF

abundance: .
d_gene: TRBD1
v_gene: TRBV6-5
j_gene: TRBJ1-4
CDR3nt: TGTGCCAGCAGTTACCGGACAGGGCCTAATGAAAAACTGTTTTTT
CDR3aa: CASSYRTGPNEKLFF

abundance: .
d_gene: .
v_gene: TRBV6-4
j_gene: TRBJ2-3
CDR3nt: TGTGCCAGCAGTGATCGCAGGGCAGATACGCAGTATTTT
CDR3aa: CASSDRRADTQYF

abundance: .
d_gene: .
v_gene: TRBV5-1
j_gene: TRBJ1-1
CDR3nt: TGCGCCAGCAGCCCGATCAAGGCAAACACTGAAGCTTTCTTT
CDR3aa: CASSPIKANTEAFF

abundance: .
d_gene: .
v_gene: TRBV5-8
j_gene: TRBJ1-1
CDR3nt: TGTGCCAGCACCACGCGGGTTCCCAGGCCTGAAGCTTTCTTT
CDR3aa: CASTTRVPRPEAFF

abundance: .
d_gene: .
v_gene: TRBV28
j_gene: TRBJ2-3
CDR3nt: TGTGCCAGCAGTTCCGCGCCGACGAGCACAGATACGCAGTATTTT
CDR3aa: CASSSAPTSTDTQYF

abundance: few
d_gene: TRBD2
v_gene: TRBV6-5
j_gene: TRBJ2-2
CDR3nt: TGTGCCAGCAGCCGGGGGGGGGCCCTCGCCGGGGAGCTGTTTTTT
CDR3aa: CASSRGGALAGELFF

abundance: .
d_gene: TRBD1
v_gene: TRBV5-1
j_gene: TRBJ1-5
CDR3nt: TGTGCCAGCAGCAACAGGGGTTGGGAGAGTCAGCCCCAGCATTTT
CDR3aa: CASSNRGWESQPQHF

abundance: .
d_gene: .
v_gene: TRBV11-2
j_gene: TRBJ2-7
CDR3nt: TGTGCCAGCAGCCCCGGACAATTTTACGAGCAGTACTTC
CDR3aa: CASSPGQFYEQYF

abundance: large
d_gene: TRBD1
v_gene: TRBV7-9
j_gene: TRBJ2-5
CDR3nt: TGTGCCAGCAGCTCAAACAGGGACAGCGAGACCCAGTACTTC
CDR3aa: CASSSNRDSETQYF

abundance: .
d_gene: .
v_gene: TRBV11-2
j_gene: TRBJ2-3
CDR3nt: TGTGCCAGCAGCTTAGGGGGGTTCTCATCCACAGATACGCAGTATTTT
CDR3aa: CASSLGGFSSTDTQYF

abundance: .
d_gene: TRBD1
v_gene: TRBV7-2
j_gene: TRBJ1-4
CDR3nt: TGTGCCAGCAGCTTAGACAGGGGTGGTGAAAAACTGTTTTTT
CDR3aa: CASSLDRGGEKLFF

abundance: .
d_gene: .
v_gene: TRBV28
j_gene: TRBJ2-3
CDR3nt: TGTGCCAGCCGAACTAGTGGTCTGGGCCTGGGAGATACGCAGTATTTT
CDR3aa: CASRTSGLGLGDTQYF

abundance: .
d_gene: .
v_gene: TRBV4-2
j_gene: TRBJ1-3
CDR3nt: TGTGCCAGCAGCCAACTACGGAGCTCTGGAAACACCATATATTTT
CDR3aa: CASSQLRSSGNTIYF

abundance: few
d_gene: .
v_gene: TRBV15
j_gene: TRBJ2-7
CDR3nt: TGTGCCACCAGCAGAGGTGGGGAGTCCTACGAGCAGTACTTC
CDR3aa: CATSRGGESYEQYF

abundance: .
d_gene: .
v_gene: TRBV7-9
j_gene: TRBJ2-3
CDR3nt: TGTGCCAGCAGCTCTGAACTGGGGGCCCGCACAGATACGCAGTATTTT
CDR3aa: CASSSELGARTDTQYF

abundance: .
d_gene: TRBD1
v_gene: TRBV5-6
j_gene: TRBJ1-1
CDR3nt: TGTGCCAGCAGCTTGAGACAGGGGGCGGCCTGGGCTGAAGCTTTCTTT
CDR3aa: CASSLRQGAAWAEAFF

abundance: .
d_gene: .
v_gene: TRBV6-5
j_gene: TRBJ1-1
CDR3nt: TGTGCCAGCACACAGGGAATGCGTGAAGCTTTCTTT
CDR3aa: CASTQGMREAFF

abundance: .
d_gene: .
v_gene: TRBV7-2
j_gene: TRBJ1-1
CDR3nt: TGTGCCAGCAGCCCCCGGGCAGACACTGAAGCTTTCTTT
CDR3aa: CASSPRADTEAFF

abundance: .
d_gene: .
v_gene: TRBV9
j_gene: TRBJ1-1
CDR3nt: TGTGCCAGCAGCGTACATAGGAACACTGAAGCTTTCTTT
CDR3aa: CASSVHRNTEAFF

abundance: .
d_gene: TRBD1
v_gene: TRBV2
j_gene: TRBJ2-7
CDR3nt: TGTGCCAGCGGCATGGACAGGATCTCCGTCGAGCAGTACTTC
CDR3aa: CASGMDRISVEQYF

abundance: .
d_gene: .
v_gene: TRBV7-6
j_gene: TRBJ1-4
CDR3nt: TGTGCCAGCAGCTCAGCCGGGGGAGAGAATGAAAAACTGTTTTTT
CDR3aa: CASSSAGGENEKLFF

abundance: .
d_gene: TRBD1
v_gene: TRBV7-2
j_gene: TRBJ1-2
CDR3nt: TGTGCCAGCAGGGGATTAGGGGACAGGTTTCTCCGGGGTGGCTACACCTTC
CDR3aa: CASRGLGDRFLRGGYTF

abundance: .
d_gene: TRBD1
v_gene: TRBV7-9
j_gene: TRBJ2-7
CDR3nt: TGTGCCAGCAGCTTGGACAGGGGGCACGACGAGCAGTACTTC
CDR3aa: CASSLDRGHDEQYF

abundance: .
d_gene: .
v_gene: TRBV7-8
j_gene: TRBJ2-7
CDR3nt: TGTGCCAGCAGCTTTCAGGAAAATGCCTACGAGCAGTACTTC
CDR3aa: CASSFQENAYEQYF

abundance: .
d_gene: .
v_gene: TRBV19
j_gene: TRBJ1-1
CDR3nt: TGTGCCAGTAGTATTGGCCCAAGGAGCATGAACACTGAAGCTTTCTTT
CDR3aa: CASSIGPRSMNTEAFF

abundance: .
d_gene: .
v_gene: TRBV6-5
j_gene: TRBJ1-1
CDR3nt: TGTGCCAGCAGTTACTCGTCAGGGATGAACACTGAAGCTTTCTTT
CDR3aa: CASSYSSGMNTEAFF

abundance: few
d_gene: .
v_gene: TRBV5-1
j_gene: TRBJ2-2
CDR3nt: TGCGCCAGCAGCTTGGGACAGGCCACCGGGGAGCTGTTTTTT
CDR3aa: CASSLGQATGELFF

abundance: .
d_gene: TRBD1
v_gene: TRBV5-1
j_gene: TRBJ1-4
CDR3nt: TGCGCCAGCAGCTTGGAAGGGACAGGGGGCGAAAAACTGTTTTTT
CDR3aa: CASSLEGTGGEKLFF

abundance: .
d_gene: .
v_gene: TRBV19
j_gene: TRBJ1-4
CDR3nt: TGTGCCAGTAGCACTAGTAGGGGCGAGGAAAAACTGTTTTTT
CDR3aa: CASSTSRGEEKLFF

abundance: .
d_gene: .
v_gene: TRBV12-2
j_gene: TRBJ1-1
CDR3nt: TGTGCAAGTCGCTTAATAACCGAAGCTTTCTTT
CDR3aa: CASRLITEAFF

abundance: .
d_gene: .
v_gene: TRBV7-9
j_gene: TRBJ1-3
CDR3nt: TGTGCCAGCAGCTTAACTGCAGGGGTTCCCCTCGGTGGAAACACCATATATTTT
CDR3aa: CASSLTAGVPLGGNTIYF